This T cell receptor beta chain was captured by sequencing in a study of graft-versus-host responses after intestinal transplantation. The wider study: The whole recipient group had anti-thymocyte globulin induction followed by tacrolimus and steroids for around 3 years.

This table comes from immunoSEQ multiplex PCR, and its TCRdb copy is limited to in-frame clones, with some not included. The sample lists fewer than 70,000 clones, roughly 92% occurring once. In the case of this clone: The antigen is undetermined.

The V gene's germline CDR1 is MGHRA and CDR2 YSYEKL. The CDR3 spans 17 residues. With 6 bases removed from V and 3 bases from J, the gap between germline ends came to 22 bases. Study-level findings and limits: Ileal or blood samples showed some GvH clones first, and such clones were also found in recipient marrow.

The source material was bone marrow, sampled nearly 750 days after intestinal transplantation. This sequence originates from a human patient who received an intestinal transplant, so some T cells may come from the graft donor. The chain couples TRBV4-1 to TRBJ2-3; D unclear. CDR3 DNA: TGCGCCAGCAGTGAGTACCACGGGCGGCCACGAACAGATACGCAGTATTTT. Residues: CASSEYHGRPRTDTQYF.